Each of the 8 T cell receptor beta chains below was sequenced from the same sample in a study of blood T cells in healthy people across ages. It was with a sample-barcoded 5' primer and a J-beta primer mix that a second PCR of roughly 7 to 11 cycles was run. TCRdb fed the 5' RACE reads into MiXCR, producing one record per CDR3 protein. The repertoire holds 1.5 million to 2 million distinct CDR3 sequences, with 28% as singletons. The sequenced sample consisted of blood. The receptors were gathered from a woman aged 25 to 39 in good health.

Points on this clonotype: A read error may be the cause here, since a much bigger clone is one base away. V and J are TRBV27 and TRBJ1-2; TRBD1 aligns across 8 bases. Germline loops: CDR1 MNHEY, CDR2 SMNVEV (reference sequence). The CDR3 length is 15 residues. CDR3 in DNA: TGTGCCGGCAGTCCGGCCGGACAGGGAAAGAACGGCTACACCTTC. Translation: CAGSPAGQGKNGYTF.

The table lists this clonotype with many counts. J is TRBJ1-2 and V is TRBV29-1; 8 bases are shared with TRBD1. This CDR3 has 12 residues. The ends lost 6 bases at V and 4 bases at J; junction bases unmatched: 4. Germline CDR1 SQVTM, CDR2 ANQGSEA. CDR3 coding DNA: TGCAGCGTCACAGGGGGAACCTATGGCTACACCTTC. Amino acid sequence: CSVTGGTYGYTF.

Worth noting for this clonotype: A read error may produce the germline difference seen at one junction end. The chain employs TRBV6-5 and TRBJ2-1, with 11 positions matching TRBD2. Germline CDR1 is MNHEY and CDR2 is SVGAGI. The CDR3 consists of 15 residues. CDR3 DNA: TGTGCCAGCAGTTACTCGGGGACTAGCGGCAATGAGCGGTTCTTC. It translates to CASSYSGTSGNERFF.

Concerning this clonotype: This clone may be a read error of a much larger clone one base away. This sequence joins TRBV29-1 and TRBJ2-5; D is unresolved. Germline CDR1 and CDR2: SQVTM and ANQGSEA. The CDR3 sequence is 13 residues long. Here the CDR3 reads CSATGWVRETQDF. DNA for the CDR3: TGCAGCGCTACCGGTTGGGTGCGAGAGACCCAGGACTTC.

On this clonotype itself: Given a much more abundant clone one base away, this may be a read error. The chain has TRBV27 and TRBJ2-7; D uncertain. Trimming removed 4 bases at V and 3 bases at J, with 16 bases between. The CDR3 is 15 amino acids. Germline loops: CDR1 MNHEY, CDR2 SMNVEV (reference sequence). The CDR3 protein is CASSCAWFPGYEQYF. CDR3 DNA sequence: TGTGCCAGCAGTTGTGCTTGGTTCCCTGGCTACGAGCAGTACTTC.

This clonotype appeared a few times. This chain joins TRBV20-1 and TRBJ2-7; 10 bases align to TRBD2. The junction had 12 bases not matched to a gene; V was cut back by 6 bases and J by 7 bases. The CDR3 spans 14 residues. The V gene's germline CDR1 is DFQATT and CDR2 SNEGSKA (reference sequence). The CDR3 region has the DNA TGCAGTGCCCCGAGAGACCTAGCGGGAGTGGAGCAGTACTTC. Translating it yields CSAPRDLAGVEQYF.

This clonotype was observed a few times. The genes are TRBV18 and TRBJ2-1, with TRBD2 matching over 11 bases. The V gene end was trimmed by 6 bases and the J gene end by 0 bases; junction bases not matched to a gene: 7. Germline loops: CDR1 KGHSH, CDR2 LQKENI. The CDR3 runs 17 residues. The CDR3 reads CASSRVAGGPSYNEQFF. The DNA of the CDR3 is TGTGCCAGCTCTCGGGTAGCGGGAGGGCCCTCCTACAATGAGCAGTTCTTC.

The chain combines TRBV12-3 or TRBV12-4 with TRBJ1-1, with 7 nucleotides matching TRBD1. Germline trimming cut 2 bases from V and 5 bases from J; bases unmatched to any gene: 2. The length of the CDR3 is 13 residues. CDR3 sequence (DNA): TGTGCCAGCAGTTTAAGGGGGCCAACTGAAGCTTTCTTT. It is translated as CASSLRGPTEAFF.